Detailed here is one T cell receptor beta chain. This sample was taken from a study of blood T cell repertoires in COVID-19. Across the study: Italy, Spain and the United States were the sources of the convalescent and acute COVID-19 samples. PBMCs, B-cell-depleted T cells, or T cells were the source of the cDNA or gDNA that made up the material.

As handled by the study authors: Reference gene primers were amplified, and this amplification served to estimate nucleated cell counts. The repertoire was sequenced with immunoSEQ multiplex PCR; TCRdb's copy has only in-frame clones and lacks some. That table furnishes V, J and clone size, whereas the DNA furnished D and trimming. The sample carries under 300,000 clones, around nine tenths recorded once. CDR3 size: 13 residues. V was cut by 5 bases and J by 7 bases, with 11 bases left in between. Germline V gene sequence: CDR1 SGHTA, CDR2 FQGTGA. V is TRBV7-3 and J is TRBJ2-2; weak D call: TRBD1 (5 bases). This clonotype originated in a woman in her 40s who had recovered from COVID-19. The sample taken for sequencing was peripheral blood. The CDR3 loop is CASSPPGIGELFF. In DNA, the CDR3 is TGTGCCAGCAGCCCACCAGGGATCGGGGAGCTGTTTTTT.